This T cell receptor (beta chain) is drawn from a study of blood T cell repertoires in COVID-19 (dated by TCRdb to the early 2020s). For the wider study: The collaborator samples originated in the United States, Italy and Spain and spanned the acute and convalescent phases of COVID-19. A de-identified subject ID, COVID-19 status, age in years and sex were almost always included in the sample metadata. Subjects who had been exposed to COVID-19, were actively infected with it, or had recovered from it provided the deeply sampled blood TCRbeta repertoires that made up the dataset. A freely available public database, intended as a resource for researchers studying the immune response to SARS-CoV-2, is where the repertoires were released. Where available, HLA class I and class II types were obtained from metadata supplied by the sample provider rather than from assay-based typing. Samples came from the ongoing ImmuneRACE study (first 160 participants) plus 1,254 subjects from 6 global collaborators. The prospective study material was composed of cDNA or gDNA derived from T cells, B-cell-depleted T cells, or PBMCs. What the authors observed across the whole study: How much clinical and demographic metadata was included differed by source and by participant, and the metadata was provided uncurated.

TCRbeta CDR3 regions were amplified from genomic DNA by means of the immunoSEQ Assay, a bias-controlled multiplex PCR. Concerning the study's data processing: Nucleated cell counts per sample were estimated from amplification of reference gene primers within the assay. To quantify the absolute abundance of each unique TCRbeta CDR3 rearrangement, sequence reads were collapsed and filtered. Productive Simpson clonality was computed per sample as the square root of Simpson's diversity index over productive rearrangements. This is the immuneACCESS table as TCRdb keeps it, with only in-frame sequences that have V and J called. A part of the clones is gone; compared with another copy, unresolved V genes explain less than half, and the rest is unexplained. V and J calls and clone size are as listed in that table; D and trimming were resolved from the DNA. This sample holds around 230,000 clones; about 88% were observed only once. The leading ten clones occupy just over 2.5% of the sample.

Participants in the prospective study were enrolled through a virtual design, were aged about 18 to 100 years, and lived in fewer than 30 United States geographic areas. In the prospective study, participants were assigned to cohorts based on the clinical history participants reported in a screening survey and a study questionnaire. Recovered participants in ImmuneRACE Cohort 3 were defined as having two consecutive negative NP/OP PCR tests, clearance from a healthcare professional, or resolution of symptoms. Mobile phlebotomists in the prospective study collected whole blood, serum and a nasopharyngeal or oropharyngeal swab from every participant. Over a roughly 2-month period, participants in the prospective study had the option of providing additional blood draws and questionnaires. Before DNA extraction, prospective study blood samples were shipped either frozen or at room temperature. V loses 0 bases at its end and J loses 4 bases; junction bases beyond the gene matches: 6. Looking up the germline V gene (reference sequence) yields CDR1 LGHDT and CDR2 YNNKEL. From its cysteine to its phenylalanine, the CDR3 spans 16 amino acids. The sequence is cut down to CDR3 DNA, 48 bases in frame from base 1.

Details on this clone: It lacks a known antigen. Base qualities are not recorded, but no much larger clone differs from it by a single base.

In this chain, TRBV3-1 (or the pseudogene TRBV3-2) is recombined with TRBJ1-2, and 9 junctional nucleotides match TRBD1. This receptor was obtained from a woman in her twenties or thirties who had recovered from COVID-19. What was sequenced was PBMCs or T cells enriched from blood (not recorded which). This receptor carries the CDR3 CASSQDNRGRVYGYTF. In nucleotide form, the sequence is TGTGCCAGCAGCCAAGATAACAGGGGGCGCGTCTATGGCTACACCTTC.